Listed below are T cell receptor beta chains from one sample, sequenced in a study of CD4 T cells in relation to SARS-CoV-2 and coronaviruses. Sequenced by immunoSEQ multiplex PCR; TCRdb stores in-frame clones only, minus some. The repertoire holds tens of thousands of clones, with 70% to 90% as singletons. Sample: memory CD4+ T cells from PBMCs. These receptors all stem from an adult with COVID-19. CDR3s include the opening cysteine and the closing phenylalanine or tryptophan. The D gene is left open where the match is weak. The size entry is marked missing in some rows and otherwise reads once, few, many or a size class.

d_gene,v_gene,abundance,j_gene,CDR3nt,CDR3aa
-,TRBV7-9,once,TRBJ2-5,TGTGCCAGCAGCAAACCAGGACAGCCTGGAACGGTGACCCAGTACTTC,CASSKPGQPGTVTQYF
-,TRBV7-2,-,TRBJ2-2,TGTGCCAGCAGCCCATACTTAACCGGGGAGCTGTTTTTT,CASSPYLTGELFF
-,TRBV11-2,-,TRBJ2-5,TGTGCCAGCAGTTACACCACTTGGGGCAGCCAAGAGACCCAGTACTTC,CASSYTTWGSQETQYF
-,TRBV10-3,once,TRBJ2-3,TGTGCCATCAGTGAGTCGTTAAGTAAAGCAGATACGCAGTATTTT,CAISESLSKADTQYF
-,TRBV2,-,TRBJ1-5,TGTGCCAGCAGCGGAGACAGCTCCAATCAGCCCCAGCATTTT,CASSGDSSNQPQHF
TRBD1,TRBV14,-,TRBJ1-1,TGTGCCAGCAGCCAGAACGGACAGGGGGCGGACACTGAAGCTTTCTTT,CASSQNGQGADTEAFF
TRBD1,TRBV10-3,-,TRBJ2-7,TGTGCCATCAGTCAACGGACAGGGAAATACTACGAGCAGTACTTC,CAISQRTGKYYEQYF
-,TRBV27,-,TRBJ1-2,TGTGCCAGCAGTTTAAGTGGGAACTATGGCTACACCTTC,CASSLSGNYGYTF
-,TRBV10-3,-,TRBJ1-1,TGTGCCATCAGAGGGAGAGGGAACACTGAAGCTTTCTTT,CAIRGRGNTEAFF
TRBD1,TRBV23-1,once,TRBJ2-7,TGCGCCAGCAGTCAATCCGCGACAGGGGGCAGCCACGAGCAGTACTTC,CASSQSATGGSHEQYF
-,TRBV3-1/TRBV3-2,-,TRBJ1-1,TGTGCCAGCAGCCCAAATAGAGTAACAGGGTCTGGCACTGAAGCTTTCTTT,CASSPNRVTGSGTEAFF
TRBD2,TRBV27,few,TRBJ2-3,TGTGCCAGCAAACCTAGCGGGTGGCGAGATACGCAGTATTTT,CASKPSGWRDTQYF
-,TRBV10-3,few,TRBJ2-3,TGTGCCACGGGGGAGTCCCAAACGGGTACGCAGTATTTT,CATGESQTGTQYF
TRBD2,TRBV6-2/TRBV6-3,-,TRBJ2-1,TGTGCCAGCAGTTACTCGAATCTAGCGGGAAATGAGCAGTTCTTC,CASSYSNLAGNEQFF
-,TRBV12-3/TRBV12-4,-,TRBJ2-1,TGTGCCAGCAGTTCGGGACCATACAATGAGCAGTTCTTC,CASSSGPYNEQFF
-,TRBV18,-,TRBJ2-5,TGTGCCAGCTCACCAATGGGAGAGACCCAGTACTTC,CASSPMGETQYF
-,TRBV4-1,-,TRBJ2-7,TGCGCCAGCAGCCAATTTTGGGGTGGGGCCCGCTACGAGCAGTACTTC,CASSQFWGGARYEQYF
-,TRBV15,-,TRBJ2-1,TGTGCCACCAGCAGAAACTACGAGCAGTTCTTC,CATSRNYEQFF
-,TRBV5-6,-,TRBJ2-3,TGTGCCAGCAGCTGGGGGCCTATTGCGGATACGCAGTATTTT,CASSWGPIADTQYF
-,TRBV28,-,TRBJ1-5,TGTGCCAGCAGAGGACATAGCAATCAGCCCCAGCATTTT,CASRGHSNQPQHF
-,TRBV7-9,-,TRBJ2-1,TGTGCCAGCAGCGCTTCAAGGAATGAGCAGTTCTTC,CASSASRNEQFF
-,TRBV21-1,-,TRBJ2-1,TGTGCCAGCAGCAAAGAAACCAGTTTCGGCTACAATGAGCAGTTCTTC,CASSKETSFGYNEQFF
TRBD2,TRBV7-9,-,TRBJ2-3,TGTGCCAGCAGCTTGACTAGCGGGAGGGTCCATACGCAGTATTTT,CASSLTSGRVHTQYF
TRBD2,TRBV27,-,TRBJ2-3,TGTGCCAGCAGTATCAGCGGGGGGCGAGATACGCAGTATTTT,CASSISGGRDTQYF
-,TRBV7-2,-,TRBJ2-5,TGTGCCAGCAGCTTTGGGGGGCCGACCCAAGAGACCCAGTACTTC,CASSFGGPTQETQYF
-,TRBV19,-,TRBJ1-5,TGTGCCAGTAGTACCAGACGGTTAAATCAGCCCCAGCATTTT,CASSTRRLNQPQHF